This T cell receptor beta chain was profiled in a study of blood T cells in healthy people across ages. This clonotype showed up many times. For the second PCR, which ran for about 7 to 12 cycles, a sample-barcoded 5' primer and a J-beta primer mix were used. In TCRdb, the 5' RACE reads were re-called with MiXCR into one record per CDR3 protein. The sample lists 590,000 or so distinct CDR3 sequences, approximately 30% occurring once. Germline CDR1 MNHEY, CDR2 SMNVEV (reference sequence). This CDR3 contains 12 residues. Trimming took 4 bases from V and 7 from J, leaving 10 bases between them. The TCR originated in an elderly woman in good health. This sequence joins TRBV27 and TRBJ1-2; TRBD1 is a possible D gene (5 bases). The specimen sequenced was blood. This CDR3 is CASSSSGSGYTF. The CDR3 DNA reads TGTGCCAGCAGTTCTTCAGGGAGTGGCTACACCTTC.